The 4 T cell receptor beta chains below all came from one sample that was sequenced in a study of cytomegalovirus exposure and HLA in healthy donors. PCR employed 60 Vbeta and 13 Jbeta primers. Measured with immunoSEQ multiplex PCR; TCRdb has only the in-frame clones, and not every one. The table lists about 110,000 clones, under 80% of them singletons, with around 13% in the top ten. The sequencing input was PBMCs. The receptors stem from a woman in her thirties or forties in good health and CMV-seropositive.

This chain uses TRBV4-3 with TRBJ2-1; D call uncertain. This CDR3 spans 13 amino acids. CDR1 and CDR2 from the germline V gene are LGHNA and YSLEER. Trimming shortened V by 6 bases and J by 0 bases, and 6 bases separated the two germline ends. Here the CDR3 reads CASSTVSYNEQFF. In nucleotides, the CDR3 is TGCGCCAGCAGTACGGTCTCCTACAATGAGCAGTTCTTC.

This chain connects TRBV30 to TRBJ2-6, with D unresolved. The CDR3 covers 14 residues. V was trimmed by 2 bases and J by 4 bases, leaving 9 bases between them. Per germline, CDR1 GTSNPN and CDR2 SVGIG (reference sequence). The CDR3 spells CAWSSGPGANVLTF. The DNA of the CDR3 is TGTGCCTGGAGTTCAGGTCCCGGGGCCAACGTCCTGACTTTC.

The genes are TRBV30 and TRBJ2-5, with 7 bases identical to TRBD1. The germline gives CDR1 GTSNPN, CDR2 SVGIG (reference sequence). The CDR3 spans 17 residues. The V segment lost 4 bases and the J segment 4 bases; nucleotides outside the gene matches: 18. In DNA, the CDR3 is TGTGCCTGGAATCTCCCCCGACAGGGTCTGAGGAGAGAGACCCAGTACTTC. Translation: CAWNLPRQGLRRETQYF. The whole variable domain, filled in from reference TRBV30 and TRBJ2-5, reads SQTIHQWPATLVQPVGSPLSLECTVEGTSNPNLYWYRQAAGRGLQLLFYSVGIGQISSEVPQNLSASRPQDRQFILSSKKLLLSDSGFYLCAWNLPRQGLRRETQYFGPGTRLLVL.

CDR3 sequence: CASSSAQSRAYEQYF. CDR3 nucleotides: TGTGCCAGCAGTTCCGCCCAATCGCGGGCCTACGAGCAGTACTTC. This chain connects TRBV6-5 to TRBJ2-7; tentatively, D is TRBD2 (5 bases). The germline V gene encodes CDR1 MNHEY and CDR2 SVGAGI. The V gene lost 4 bases and the J gene lost 2 bases, with 15 bases spanning the gap. CDR3 length equals 15 residues.